This record concerns one TCR beta chain sequence. These data come from a study of blood T cell repertoires in COVID-19. Germline V gene lookup returns CDR1 SGHVS and CDR2 FNYEAQ. This CDR3 contains 15 residues. The J segment lost 5 bases and the V segment lost 2 bases, leaving 3 bases of the junction unmatched. As processed by the authors: Quantification of nucleated cells was approximated via reference gene primer amplification. Produced via immunoSEQ multiplex PCR; TCRdb's table is partial and in-frame only. V, J and clone size derive from that table, while D and trimming were established from the DNA sequence. Of approximately 300,000 clones in the sample, approximately 86% were seen once.

The V call is TRBV7-6, the J call TRBJ2-5; 12 bases align to TRBD2. Sequencing was carried out using PBMCs or T cells enriched from blood (not recorded which). This clonotype was obtained from a woman younger than 35 who had recovered from COVID-19. CDR3 bases: TGTGCCAGCAGCTTAAGACTAGCGGGAGATGAGACCCAGTACTTC. Translation gives CASSLRLAGDETQYF.